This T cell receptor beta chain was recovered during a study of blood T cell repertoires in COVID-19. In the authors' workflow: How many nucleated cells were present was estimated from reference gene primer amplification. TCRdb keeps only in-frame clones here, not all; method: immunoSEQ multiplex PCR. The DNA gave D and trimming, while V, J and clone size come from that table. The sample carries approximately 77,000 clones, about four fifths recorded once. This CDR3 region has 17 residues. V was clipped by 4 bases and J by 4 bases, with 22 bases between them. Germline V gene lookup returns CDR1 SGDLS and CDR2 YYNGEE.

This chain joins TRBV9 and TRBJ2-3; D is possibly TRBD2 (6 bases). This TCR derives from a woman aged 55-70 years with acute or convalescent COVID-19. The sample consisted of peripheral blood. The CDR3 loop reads CASSQFPGELWPDTQYF. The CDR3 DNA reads TGTGCCAGCAGCCAATTCCCGGGGGAACTTTGGCCAGATACGCAGTATTTT.